This is a list of T cell receptor beta chains from one sample in a study of blood T cell repertoires in COVID-19. Using immunoSEQ multiplex PCR, the repertoire was profiled, and TCRdb retains in-frame clones only, with some absent. The sample shows some 44,000 clones, 88% of them seen only once. The sequencing input was peripheral blood. The receptors here all came from a human donor in a cohort sampled during active COVID-19. Both conserved end residues are part of each CDR3. The order of the fields is V gene, J gene, clone size, CDR3 length, CDR3 protein. Not every row has a clone size; where given, it reads once, few, many or a size class.

>TRBV5-4|TRBJ1-4|-|14
CASSLTPGREKLFF
>TRBV5-6|TRBJ2-7|-|11
CASSLRREQYF
>TRBV4-1|TRBJ1-5|-|16
CASSQDGGGGNQPQHF
>TRBV2|TRBJ1-1|-|11
CASSPSTEAFF
>TRBV5-4|TRBJ2-7|-|15
CASSLDGGASYEQYF
>TRBV7-9|TRBJ1-1|-|14
CARFVGGGNTEAFF
>TRBV10-3|TRBJ1-6|-|15
CAISESQGDNSPLHF
>TRBV2|TRBJ1-1|-|13
CATRRAGNTEAFF
>TRBV5-1|TRBJ2-3|once|18
CASSLGPQGAVGTDTQYF
>TRBV27|TRBJ1-6|-|15
CASTQIGARNSPLHF
>TRBV11-2|TRBJ1-2|few|17
CASSKTGSNLYLYGYTF
>TRBV24-1|TRBJ2-2|-|23
CATSDRLGQGAPFFSSNTGELFF
>TRBV4-1|TRBJ1-3|-|17
CASSQERTGGSGNTIYF
>TRBV9|TRBJ2-5|-|15
CASSVETSGEETQYF
>TRBV11-2|TRBJ1-2|-|15
CASSLSGTGDYGYTF
>TRBV6-6|TRBJ2-2|-|12
CASSKGGWELFF
>TRBV18|TRBJ1-2|-|12
CASSPSTNGYTF